The T cell receptor beta chain described here comes from a study of blood T cell repertoires in COVID-19 (dated by TCRdb to about 2020). With regard to the full study: The collaborator samples originated in the United States, Italy and Spain and spanned the acute and convalescent phases of COVID-19. The material from the prospective study consisted of cDNA or gDNA derived from T cells, B-cell-depleted T cells, or PBMCs. Deeply sampled blood TCRbeta repertoires from subjects exposed to, actively infected with, or recovered from COVID-19 were included in the dataset. A freely available public database, intended as a resource for researchers studying the immune response to SARS-CoV-2, is where the repertoires were released. The samples were drawn from two sources: the first 160 participants of the ongoing ImmuneRACE study, and fewer than 1,500 subjects contributed by 6 global collaborators. Nearly every sample came with metadata listing a de-identified subject ID, COVID-19 status, age in years and sex. Where HLA class I and class II types were available, the types were taken from metadata supplied by the sample provider, not from assay-based typing.

TCRbeta CDR3 regions were amplified from genomic DNA using the immunoSEQ Assay, a bias-controlled multiplex PCR. The authors' pipeline ran thus. Within the assay, amplification of reference gene primers was used to estimate how many nucleated cells each sample contained. To quantify the absolute abundance of each unique TCRbeta CDR3 rearrangement, sequence reads were collapsed and filtered. For each sample, productive Simpson clonality was calculated as the square root of Simpson's diversity index over productive rearrangements. The clones in this table, taken by TCRdb from immuneACCESS, are in-frame only. Not every clone is retained; where verified, under half of the shortfall comes from an unresolved V gene, and the cause of the rest is unknown. D and trimming come from the DNA, and the V and J calls and clone size come from that table. This sample lists around 140,000 clones; approximately 91% were detected once. The ten largest clones capture approximately 2% of the sample.

V is pruned by 5 bases and J by 0 bases, leaving 3 bases of the junction without a gene match. CDR1 and CDR2 are drawn from the germline V gene (reference sequence): LNHDA, SQIVND. Spanning cysteine to phenylalanine, the CDR3 consists of 14 amino acids. Only the CDR3 DNA stays, 42 bases, in frame from base 1. Each collaborating institution followed its own protocols to collect whole blood in K2EDTA tubes. For TCRbeta analysis, collaborators shipped samples as frozen whole blood, isolated PBMCs, or DNA extracted from either of those sample types. With respect to this clone: The clone's antigen remains unknown. Base quality data are lacking; no much larger clone is found one base away.

What the study reported, not specific to this receptor: Clinical and demographic metadata were provided uncurated, with the amount varying by source and participant.

Sequencing used peripheral blood. Recombination connected TRBV19 to TRBJ1-1, with 7 bases matching TRBD1. The TCR comes from a man in his 70s with acute or convalescent COVID-19. CDR3 protein: CASSAGQLNTEAFF. The DNA sequence reads TGTGCCAGTAGTGCGGGACAGCTGAACACTGAAGCTTTCTTT.